This is a list of T cell receptor beta chains from one sample in a study of cytomegalovirus exposure and HLA in healthy donors. The repertoire was sequenced with immunoSEQ multiplex PCR; TCRdb's copy has only in-frame clones and lacks some. The sample shows about 160,000 clones, 75% to 90% of them seen only once. Material: PBMCs. Every receptor here comes from a woman aged 18-29 years in good health and CMV-seronegative. Both conserved end residues are part of each CDR3. The D gene is left open where the match is weak. Size is stated for part of the rows, as once, few or many counts, or as a class when the clone is expanded.

TRBV29-1,once,TRBJ2-7,NA,CSVEQGSYEQYF,TGCAGCGTTGAACAGGGCTCCTACGAGCAGTACTTC
TRBV29-1,NA,TRBJ2-1,TRBD2,CSGAGPDRYNEQFF,TGCAGCGGAGCGGGACCTGACCGGTACAATGAGCAGTTCTTC
TRBV5-4,NA,TRBJ1-2,TRBD1,CASRGQGDGYTF,TGTGCCAGCAGAGGACAGGGGGATGGCTACACCTTC
TRBV5-1,few,TRBJ1-2,TRBD1,CASSPDRQGWHGYTF,TGCGCCAGCAGCCCGGACAGACAGGGCTGGCATGGCTACACCTTC
TRBV7-9,NA,TRBJ2-1,TRBD1,CSSSSRADRIYNEQFF,TGTTCCAGCAGTTCCCGCGCGGACAGGATTTACAATGAGCAGTTCTTC
TRBV7-3,NA,TRBJ1-3,TRBD1,CASSLPGQTIGNTIYF,TGTGCCAGCAGCCTTCCGGGACAGACTATCGGAAACACCATATATTTT
TRBV10-2,NA,TRBJ1-1,NA,CASSGIRGTEAFF,TGCGCCAGCAGTGGGATCCGGGGGACTGAAGCTTTCTTT
TRBV6-6,NA,TRBJ2-7,NA,CASSYRGGYEQYF,TGTGCCAGCAGTTACCGGGGTGGGTACGAGCAGTACTTC
TRBV15,once,TRBJ1-4,NA,CATSRVGFGATNEKLFF,TGTGCCACCAGCAGAGTAGGGTTCGGGGCAACTAATGAAAAACTGTTTTTT
TRBV28,NA,TRBJ1-5,NA,CASTSREGYDQPQHF,TGTGCCAGCACCTCCCGCGAGGGTTACGACCAGCCCCAGCATTTT
TRBV7-7,NA,TRBJ2-3,TRBD2,CASSSGLAGLTDTQYF,TGTGCCAGCAGCTCAGGACTAGCGGGACTCACAGATACGCAGTATTTT
TRBV28,NA,TRBJ1-5,NA,CASTATGELNQPQHF,TGTGCCAGCACTGCTACAGGAGAACTGAATCAGCCCCAGCATTTT
TRBV9,NA,TRBJ1-3,NA,CASSVGGQLGNTIYF,TGTGCCAGCAGCGTAGGCGGGCAGTTGGGAAACACCATATATTTT
TRBV27,NA,TRBJ1-6,TRBD1,CASSISQGSSYNSPLHF,TGTGCCAGCAGTATCTCACAGGGGAGCTCCTATAATTCACCCCTCCACTTT
TRBV5-4,NA,TRBJ2-4,NA,CASSPALARNQNIQYF,TGTGCCAGCAGCCCCGCACTAGCTCGCAACCAAAACATTCAGTACTTC
TRBV27,NA,TRBJ1-1,TRBD1,CASSLNRGDTEAFF,TGTGCCAGCAGTTTAAACAGGGGTGACACTGAAGCTTTCTTT
TRBV7-9,NA,TRBJ2-3,TRBD2,CASSLAGGRTSTDTQYF,TGTGCCAGCAGCTTGGCGGGGGGTCGGACTAGCACAGATACGCAGTATTTT
TRBV6-5,NA,TRBJ1-1,NA,CASSYSSGANTEAFF,TGTGCCAGCAGTTACTCTTCAGGGGCGAACACTGAAGCTTTCTTT
TRBV20-1,NA,TRBJ2-1,NA,CSAGTLNEQFF,TGCAGTGCCGGGACTCTCAATGAGCAGTTCTTC
TRBV15,NA,TRBJ2-3,TRBD2,CATSRTSGARMRDTQYF,TGTGCCACCAGCAGGACTAGCGGGGCCCGAATGAGGGATACGCAGTATTTT
TRBV5-4,NA,TRBJ2-1,NA,CASSLGLPGTIYNEQFF,TGTGCCAGCAGCTTGGGGCTTCCGGGAACAATCTACAATGAGCAGTTCTTC
TRBV11-2,NA,TRBJ2-7,NA,CASSLVGTTYEQYF,TGTGCCAGCAGCTTGGTGGGGACAACCTACGAGCAGTACTTC
TRBV6-6,NA,TRBJ2-7,TRBD2,CASTTSGVSYEQYF,TGTGCCAGCACGACTAGCGGGGTCTCCTACGAGCAGTACTTC
TRBV29-1,NA,TRBJ1-6,NA,CSVKSEDSPLHF,TGCAGCGTCAAGTCGGAGGATTCACCCCTCCACTTT
TRBV4-1,NA,TRBJ2-7,NA,CASSYNEHLSYEQYF,TGCGCCAGCAGCTATAACGAGCACCTCTCCTACGAGCAGTACTTC
TRBV7-2,NA,TRBJ2-1,TRBD2,CASSLAGRPSEQFF,TGTGCCAGCAGCCTAGCGGGGCGCCCCAGTGAGCAGTTCTTC
TRBV28,once,TRBJ1-3,NA,CASSFGLGGSSGNTIYF,TGTGCCAGCAGTTTCGGATTGGGGGGGAGCTCTGGAAACACCATATATTTT